The T cell receptor (beta chain) under discussion was sequenced for a study of human thymus T cells. The data were produced by immunoSEQ multiplex PCR, yet TCRdb's version contains in-frame clones alone and is incomplete. Seen here are under 95,000 clones, 90% to 95% observed once, and the top ten hold 0.034%. This CDR3 contains 15 residues. V was clipped by 5 bases and J by 5 bases, with 18 bases between them. Germline assignment: CDR1 SGHVS and CDR2 FQNEAQ. Thymus specimens were resections from corrective heart surgery. The sequencing sample was made of thymus tissue. The chain links TRBV7-8 to TRBJ1-1; no clear D. The TCR comes from a girl less than two years old with a congenital heart defect but otherwise immunologically healthy. Here the CDR3 reads CASSPPEGGWTEAFF. The DNA for the CDR3 is TGTGCCAGCAGCCCCCCAGAGGGAGGTTGGACTGAAGCTTTCTTT.